A selection of T cell receptor beta chains follows, all from one sample in a study of shared clonotypes between healthy human individuals. Only in-frame clones appear in the TCRdb table, and some are missing; sequencing was by immunoSEQ multiplex PCR. In the table there are 2 million to 3 million clones, approximately 94% of which are singletons. Material: naive CD4+ T cells sorted from blood. The receptor set was obtained from a man between 18 and 35 years old in good health. CDR3s include the opening cysteine and the closing phenylalanine or tryptophan.

TRBV5-1	TRBJ1-2	CASSQGQGHYGYTF
TRBV10-2	TRBJ2-1	CASRPGSGPTSYNEQFF
TRBV27	TRBJ1-1	CASSPYKNTEAFF
TRBV4-2	TRBJ2-2	CASSQQLAGVGELFF
TRBV5-6	TRBJ1-1	CASSFGTTNTMNTEAFF
TRBV15	TRBJ1-1	CATSSWTGGLNTEAFF
TRBV7-2	TRBJ2-7	CASSLTSGSGSEQYF
TRBV6-1	TRBJ1-2	CASSVGRGAGYGYTF
TRBV10-3	TRBJ2-2	CAISERGSGELFF
TRBV19	TRBJ1-2	CASSPGLSGYTF
TRBV7-2	TRBJ1-1	CASSLGSFNTEAFF
TRBV7-8	TRBJ2-7	CASSSVGGLYEQYF
TRBV21-1	TRBJ2-4	CASSTSAGQGSPIAKNIQYF
TRBV7-2	TRBJ2-7	CASTMTSGTPYEQYF
TRBV6-4	TRBJ1-2	CATKQGMRGYTF
TRBV6-6	TRBJ2-2	CASSSRGADTGELFF
TRBV11-2	TRBJ2-1	CASRVRVSSYNEQFF
TRBV14	TRBJ1-6	CASSQDTGTNSPLHF
TRBV6-1	TRBJ2-2	CASSQGGELFF
TRBV19	TRBJ1-6	CASSILGNSPLHF
TRBV6-6	TRBJ1-1	CASSYAQGNTEAFF
TRBV5-5	TRBJ1-1	CASSGSGGLNTEAFF
TRBV28	TRBJ2-7	CASSSAGGVGNSYEQYF
TRBV12-5	TRBJ1-2	CASGLGFGSYGYTF
TRBV2	TRBJ2-7	CASSEKVTTF
TRBV7-6	TRBJ2-7	CASSLGPELSYEQYF
TRBV18	TRBJ2-1	CASSLGKGSYNEQFF
TRBV2	TRBJ1-6	CASSGVSYNSPLHF
TRBV6-5	TRBJ1-6	CASSYPGQAEGTPLHF